This is a list of T cell receptor beta chains from one sample in a study of a mutant IDH1 vaccine in newly diagnosed glioma. Assay used: immunoSEQ multiplex PCR; TCRdb lists only in-frame clones, some missing. The table includes roughly 40,000 clones, just over 90% detected once. These TCRs are of unknown antigen specificity. The specimen comprised PBMCs, sampled from a glioma patient whose treatment included an IDH1 peptide vaccine. These receptors originate from a middle-aged man with glioma. CDR3s include the opening cysteine and the closing phenylalanine or tryptophan. Fields, in order: clone size, D gene, V gene, J gene, CDR3 DNA, CDR3 protein. D genes are given only for firm matches. For some rows the clone size is stated as once, few or many, or as a class when expanded; others skip it.

once	-	TRBV15	TRBJ2-3	TGTGCCACCAGCAGAGATGTGGGGCGCTCCACAGATACGCAGTATTTT	CATSRDVGRSTDTQYF
-	-	TRBV11-2	TRBJ2-5	TGTGCCAGCAGCTTAGAGGCCAGTCGAGAGACCCAGTACTTC	CASSLEASRETQYF
-	-	TRBV28	TRBJ1-2	TGTGCCAGCAGTTCCTCCCCGACCTCTGCCTATGGCTACACCTTC	CASSSSPTSAYGYTF
-	TRBD2	TRBV18	TRBJ2-7	TGTGCCAGCTCCCCTGGACTAGCGGGAGCGGACGAGCAGTACTTC	CASSPGLAGADEQYF
-	TRBD2	TRBV6-4	TRBJ2-1	TGTGCCAGCAGTGCTAGCGGGGGTTACAATGAGCAGTTCTTC	CASSASGGYNEQFF
-	TRBD1	TRBV27	TRBJ2-7	TGTGCCAGCAGTTTAGGCATGACAGGGTCCTACGAGCAGTACTTC	CASSLGMTGSYEQYF
once	TRBD1	TRBV6-5	TRBJ1-1	TGTGCCAGCAGTTACAGGACAGGGAGGTATGAAGCTTTCTTT	CASSYRTGRYEAFF
-	-	TRBV2	TRBJ2-6	TGTGCCAGCAGATCCGGGTCCTCCTCTGGGGCCAACGTCCTGACTTTC	CASRSGSSSGANVLTF
-	-	TRBV30	TRBJ2-6	TGTGCCTGGAGGAGTGGGGTTTCCAGCTCTGGGGCCAACGTCCTGACTTTC	CAWRSGVSSSGANVLTF
few	-	TRBV30	TRBJ1-1	TGTGCCTGGAGTGTTCCATGGGGGTTGGGTGAAGCTTTCTTT	CAWSVPWGLGEAFF
-	TRBD2	TRBV5-1	TRBJ2-7	TGCGCCAGCAGCCGACCACTAGCGGGAGACTCCGAGCAGTACTTC	CASSRPLAGDSEQYF
-	-	TRBV2	TRBJ2-7	TGTGCCAGCAGGGATCAGATACCTCAACCCCCCTACGAGCAGTACTTC	CASRDQIPQPPYEQYF
-	-	TRBV11-2	TRBJ2-5	TGTGCCAGCAGCTTAGGTCCAGGGCCCCAAGAGACCCAGTACTTC	CASSLGPGPQETQYF
-	TRBD1	TRBV28	TRBJ2-7	TGTGCCAGCAGCCCAGAGGGGACAGGGATCTACGAGCAGTACTTC	CASSPEGTGIYEQYF
-	TRBD1	TRBV9	TRBJ1-1	TGTGCCAGCTCAATCGGGACAGGGGGCGAGGGTGAAGCTTTCTTT	CASSIGTGGEGEAFF
once	TRBD1	TRBV28	TRBJ1-5	TGTGCCAGCGGACGAGCGGGACAGGGAATAAGTCAGCCCCAGCATTTT	CASGRAGQGISQPQHF
-	TRBD1	TRBV9	TRBJ2-2	TGTGCCAGCAGCTCACGGGACAGGGGAGGGTCCGGGGAGCTGTTTTTT	CASSSRDRGGSGELFF
-	TRBD1	TRBV5-1	TRBJ1-4	TGCGCCAGCAGCGAGGGCCGGGACAGCCGTGCAACTAATGAAAAACTGTTTTTT	CASSEGRDSRATNEKLFF
-	-	TRBV7-2	TRBJ1-4	TGTGCCAGCAGCTGGGGGATCGGACAGAGTAATGAAAAACTGTTTTTT	CASSWGIGQSNEKLFF
-	TRBD2	TRBV2	TRBJ2-7	TGTGCCAGCAGTGTTAGCGGGGGCTACGAGCAGTACTTC	CASSVSGGYEQYF
-	-	TRBV28	TRBJ1-1	TGTGCCAGCAGAGAGATGGGACAGAACACTGAAGCTTTCTTT	CASREMGQNTEAFF
-	-	TRBV21-1	TRBJ2-7	TGTGCCAGCAGCAAAGCGCGTGGAGGGGGCAGGTGGTGCGAGCAGTACTTC	CASSKARGGGRWCEQYF
-	TRBD2	TRBV5-1	TRBJ2-2	TGCGCCAGCAGCTTGGAACTAGCGGGAACGAGGACCGGGGAGCTGTTTTTT	CASSLELAGTRTGELFF
-	TRBD1	TRBV19	TRBJ2-1	TGTGCCACCAGGACAGGGCCATACGAGCAGTTCTTC	CATRTGPYEQFF
once	-	TRBV7-7	TRBJ2-2	TGTGCTAGCAGCTTGCAGGCGAACACCGGGGAGCTGTTTTTT	CASSLQANTGELFF
-	-	TRBV6-1	TRBJ2-7	TGTGCCAGCAGTGAGACAGGAGCCTACGAGCAGTACTTC	CASSETGAYEQYF
-	-	TRBV10-1	TRBJ1-2	TGCGCCAGCAGTGAGTCCCAGGACCTCCGGGTGTATGGCTACACCTTC	CASSESQDLRVYGYTF
-	-	TRBV7-2	TRBJ2-7	TGTGCCAGCAGCTCGCCTTCGAGGGCCCCCTCCTACGAGCAGTACTTC	CASSSPSRAPSYEQYF
-	-	TRBV5-1	TRBJ2-3	TGCGCCAGCAGCATTAGCACAGATACGCAGTATTTT	CASSISTDTQYF
-	-	TRBV9	TRBJ2-5	TGTGCCAGCAGCGTAGCCGGGAGCGGGGAGACCCAGTACTTC	CASSVAGSGETQYF
-	-	TRBV19	TRBJ1-1	TGTGCCAGTAGTATTACCCCCGGGACACCTGAAGCTTTCTTT	CASSITPGTPEAFF
-	-	TRBV29-1	TRBJ2-5	TGCAGCGTTGGCGCTAGGGCTAGCGAGGAGACCCAGTACTTC	CSVGARASEETQYF
few	-	TRBV28	TRBJ2-7	TGTGCCAGCAGCCGCACGGGGGCAGGGGTTTCTCCCCTATACGAGCAGTACTTC	CASSRTGAGVSPLYEQYF
-	-	TRBV6-6	TRBJ2-7	TGTGCCAGCGGGGGCGGGTTCTCCTACGAGCAGTACTTC	CASGGGFSYEQYF
once	TRBD2	TRBV9	TRBJ2-5	TGTGCCAGCAGCGTAGCTAGCGGCCCCCAAGAGACCCAGTACTTC	CASSVASGPQETQYF
-	TRBD2	TRBV2	TRBJ2-7	TGTGCCAGCAGTGACGAAACGGGGGGTTACGAGCAGTACTTC	CASSDETGGYEQYF
-	TRBD1	TRBV19	TRBJ1-5	TGTGCCAGTTCGACAGGGGCTCAGCCCCAGCATTTT	CASSTGAQPQHF
-	-	TRBV9	TRBJ1-2	TGTGCCAGCAGCGTACGAACGGAGGGCTTCTATGGCTACACCTTC	CASSVRTEGFYGYTF
-	-	TRBV7-8	TRBJ1-3	TGTGCCAGCAGCTTACCAGGGGCAGGAAACACCATATATTTT	CASSLPGAGNTIYF
-	-	TRBV5-6	TRBJ2-7	TGTGCCAGCAGCCGGTGGTTGGGCGAGCAGTACTTC	CASSRWLGEQYF
-	-	TRBV11-3	TRBJ1-5	TGTGCCAGCAGCGGGGGAGTCGAAGAGAGGGATCAGCCCCAGCATTTT	CASSGGVEERDQPQHF
-	TRBD1	TRBV27	TRBJ2-7	TGTGCCAGCAGTCCGTCAACCAGGGGGATGACCTACGAGCAGTACTTC	CASSPSTRGMTYEQYF
-	TRBD2	TRBV10-1	TRBJ2-1	TGCGCCAGCAGTGAGAGCGGGGGCGCTTACAATGAGCAGTTCTTC	CASSESGGAYNEQFF
-	-	TRBV13	TRBJ2-1	TGTGCCAGCAGCTTACGGCCGGGGGCCGACGTAGGAGGTGAGCAGTTCTTC	CASSLRPGADVGGEQFF
-	-	TRBV29-1	TRBJ1-2	TGCAGCGTTGAGGGGGCTTTTAGCTATGGCTACACCTTC	CSVEGAFSYGYTF
-	-	TRBV7-2	TRBJ2-7	TGTGCCAGCAGCGATTCTTTGGGGTTCCAGTACTTC	CASSDSLGFQYF
few	TRBD2	TRBV7-3	TRBJ2-2	TGTGCCAGCAGCTTAATTCCGGGAGGGCCGTCGAACACCGGGGAGCTGTTTTTT	CASSLIPGGPSNTGELFF
-	-	TRBV5-6	TRBJ1-3	TGTGCCAGCAGCTTAAAGGGTCTCAGCTCTGGAAACACCATATATTTT	CASSLKGLSSGNTIYF
-	-	TRBV27	TRBJ1-1	TGTGCCAGCAGCTGGGGGGGGCGGGCGACTGAAGCTTTCTTT	CASSWGGRATEAFF
-	TRBD2	TRBV5-6	TRBJ2-2	TGTGCCAGCAGCCCCTTACTAGCGGGCCCGAACACCGGGGAGCTGTTTTTT	CASSPLLAGPNTGELFF
-	TRBD2	TRBV2	TRBJ2-7	TGTGCCAGCACTGAGCTAGCGGGACAGTCCTCCTACGAGCAGTACTTC	CASTELAGQSSYEQYF
-	-	TRBV7-9	TRBJ1-2	TGTGCCAGCAGCTCAGGGGTCTCAGGGGCCTCTGGCTACACCTTC	CASSSGVSGASGYTF
-	-	TRBV6-1	TRBJ1-2	TGTGCCAGCAGTGAAACAGCCGCGTACTATGGCTACACCTTC	CASSETAAYYGYTF